Detailed here is one T cell receptor (beta chain). This clone appeared a single time. Its antigen is still unknown. Base qualities are not provided; no much larger clone lies one nucleotide away. Libraries were constructed by the immunoSEQ multiplex PCR assay. The table was pulled from immuneACCESS by TCRdb, which kept in-frame rearrangements only. Such tables lose some clones; where checked, under half of the loss comes from unresolved V genes, and the rest has no known cause. The sample records about 11,000 clones, approximately 93% of which are singletons. The ten largest account for about 1.7% of the sample. This sample was included in a study of chemoradiotherapy in HPV16-positive cancers (dated by TCRdb to between 2022 and 2023). For the study in its entirety: Functional T-cell assays on cells from a couple of HPV16-positive patients defined candidate HPV-specific T-cell clones and common TCR motifs. The study set out to ask whether T-cell immunity against the HPV oncoproteins E6 and E7 changes over the course of chemoradiotherapy and whether that immunity affects survival. The candidate HPV-specific TCRs and motifs were subsequently tracked in TCR repertoires obtained from roughly 85 patients with HPV-related cancers. What the study reported, not specific to this receptor: Expansion of candidate HPV-specific clones and E7-related TCR motifs was observed in the tumor microenvironment during treatment, whereas no such expansion was observed for non-HPV-specific T cells. Among HPV16-positive patients, expansion of HPV-responsive T cells during chemoradiotherapy was associated with better recurrence-free survival. Only a couple of HPV16-positive patients were used to derive the functional definition of HPV-specific T cells, and the survival association was reported for HPV16-positive patients.

V was cut back by 4 bases and J by 9 bases, leaving a gap of 16 bases between them. The germline V gene (reference sequence) sets CDR1 to WNHNN and CDR2 to SYGVQD. The CDR3, from cysteine to phenylalanine, totals 14 residues. Only the CDR3 part of the read is kept: 42 bases, read in frame from the first base. Because repertoires were sampled repeatedly during chemoradiotherapy, clonal expansion in the tumor microenvironment could be followed. The input for sequencing was blood, taken from a patient who underwent chemoradiotherapy. This chain joins TRBV10-1 to TRBJ2-1; the D gene could be TRBD1 or TRBD2, each one agreeing over 5 bases. The TCR comes from a human donor with HPV-associated anogenital cancer. For the CDR3, the sequence is CASSASRGAREQFF. The bases are TGCGCCAGCAGTGCATCGAGGGGTGCGCGTGAGCAGTTCTTC.